The 26 T cell receptor beta chains in this list originate from one sample, sequenced in a study of blood T cell repertoires in COVID-19. Sequenced by immunoSEQ multiplex PCR; TCRdb stores in-frame clones only, minus some. Of approximately 380,000 clones listed, 85% were seen once; the top ten hold roughly 3.6%. The sequenced sample was peripheral blood. These receptors came from a woman aged 18-29 years with acute or convalescent COVID-19.

This clone was found once. V is TRBV4-2 and J is TRBJ2-3; no reliable D call. Deletions cut 1 base from V and 0 bases from J, with 5 bases between. The V gene's germline CDR1 is LGHNA and CDR2 YNFKEQ. This CDR3 region has 14 residues. CDR3 sequence: CASSQAVSTDTQYF. The CDR3 region has the DNA TGTGCCAGCAGCCAAGCGGTCAGCACAGATACGCAGTATTTT.

V gene TRBV6-1 combines with J gene TRBJ1-1; 9 nucleotides match TRBD1. CDR3 size: 15 residues. The germline CDR1 and CDR2 sequences are MNHNS and SASEGT. The V segment lost 1 base and the J segment 6 bases; nucleotides outside the gene matches: 6. CDR3 DNA: TGTGCCAGCAGTGAAGACCCGGGACAGGGTCCTGAAGCTTTCTTT. As protein: CASSEDPGQGPEAFF.

The chain carries TRBV4-1 and TRBJ2-2, with D uncertain. Germline V lookup: CDR1 MGHRA, CDR2 YSYEKL. V shed 1 base and J shed 4 bases, with 16 bases lying between them. The CDR3 extends over 17 amino acids. CDR3 residues: CASSQGSLRSPTGELFF. CDR3 in DNA: TGCGCCAGCAGCCAAGGGAGCCTTCGAAGCCCCACCGGGGAGCTGTTTTTT.

V usage is TRBV3-1 (or the pseudogene TRBV3-2) and J usage is TRBJ1-5; D unresolved. CDR3 length equals 12 residues. The V gene's germline CDR1 is LGHDT and CDR2 YNNKEL (reference sequence). V was pared by 2 bases and J by 4 bases, with 3 bases between. The CDR3 spells CASSQLNQPQHF. The CDR3, as DNA: TGTGCCAGCAGCCAACTGAATCAGCCCCAGCATTTT.

The V gene is TRBV5-6, the J gene TRBJ1-5; 7 bases line up with TRBD1. The CDR3 is made up of 14 amino acids. Germline CDR1 is SGHDT and CDR2 is YYEEEE. V trimming: 4 bases; J trimming: 7 bases; junction bases outside the gene matches: 8. The CDR3 loop is CASSQKGAWQPQHF. CDR3 nucleotides: TGTGCCAGCAGCCAAAAGGGGGCTTGGCAGCCCCAGCATTTT.

The chain employs TRBV3-1 (or the pseudogene TRBV3-2) and TRBJ2-2; D unclear. V lost 4 bases to trimming and J lost 3 bases, with 9 bases between them. The CDR3 totals 14 residues. Germline CDR1 LGHDT, CDR2 YNNKEL (reference sequence). This CDR3 reads CASSPRSHTGELFF. The CDR3 bases are TGTGCCAGCAGCCCCCGAAGCCACACCGGGGAGCTGTTTTTT.

V gene TRBV29-1 combines with J gene TRBJ2-1; 11 bases are shared with TRBD1. This CDR3 is 16 amino acids long. Trimming took 6 bases from V and 7 from J; bases not matched to a gene: 14. Germline V gene data show CDR1 as SQVTM and CDR2 as ANQGSEA. The CDR3 is CSVAGTGGRDGNEQFF. The CDR3 bases are TGCAGCGTCGCCGGGACAGGGGGACGGGACGGGAATGAGCAGTTCTTC.

The chain joins TRBV24-1 to TRBJ1-1; D might be TRBD1 (5 bases). With 0 bases removed from V and 3 bases from J, the gap between germline ends came to 13 bases. The length of the CDR3 is 16 residues. The V gene's germline CDR1 is KGHDR and CDR2 SFDVKD. The CDR3, as DNA: TGTGCCACCAGTGATTTGGGGTCAGGGCCGGACACTGAAGCTTTCTTT. Its protein product is CATSDLGSGPDTEAFF.

This chain links TRBV5-5 with TRBJ2-1; the match to TRBD2 covers 9 bases. The CDR3 runs 16 residues. Germline loops: CDR1 SGHKS, CDR2 YYEKEE (reference sequence). V gave up 5 bases and J gave up 3 bases; unmatched junction bases: 9. CDR3 in amino acids: CASSARLAGLYNEQFF. In DNA, the CDR3 is TGTGCCAGCAGTGCGCGGCTAGCGGGACTCTACAATGAGCAGTTCTTC.

This chain joins TRBV4-1 and TRBJ1-1; 10 bases are a match to TRBD1. The germline V gene encodes CDR1 MGHRA and CDR2 YSYEKL. The CDR3 is 16 residues long. The ends lost 3 bases at V and 4 bases at J; junction bases unmatched: 8. The CDR3 coding sequence is TGCGCCAGCAGCCACCTTACAGGGGACAGGGGCACTGAAGCTTTCTTT. It encodes CASSHLTGDRGTEAFF.

The chain is built from TRBV19 and TRBJ2-7; a weak D match, TRBD1 (6 bases). Germline CDR1 and CDR2: LNHDA and SQIVND (reference sequence). This CDR3 comprises 14 residues. The V end was cut by 6 bases, the J end by 7 bases, with 19 bases between. DNA of the CDR3: TGTGCCAGTAGCAACCTACTCGGACAGACAGAGCAGTACTTC. Its translation: CASSNLLGQTEQYF.

This rearrangement joins TRBV12-1 to TRBJ2-2; the listed D gene, TRBD2, was not tested against the DNA. TRBV12-1 is assigned pseudogene status. This CDR3 spans 16 amino acids. The CDR3 loop is CASSSWTTPDTGELFF. The CDR3 DNA reads TGTGCCAGCAGCTCCTGGACTACTCCGGACACCGGGGAGCTGTTTTTT.

This chain uses TRBV5-1 with TRBJ1-2; D perhaps matches TRBD1 (5 bases). Looked up from germline, CDR1 is SGHRS and CDR2 is YFSETQ. Between the trimmed V and J ends, which lost 0 bases and 8 bases, there was a span of 11 bases. The CDR3 has 13 residues. The CDR3 spells CASSLVWGFGYTF. The CDR3 region has the DNA TGCGCCAGCAGCTTGGTTTGGGGCTTCGGCTACACCTTC.

This chain links TRBV5-1 with TRBJ2-1, with unresolved D. V lost 4 bases and J 0 bases, leaving 11 bases between the germline ends. Germline loops: CDR1 SGHRS, CDR2 YFSETQ. This CDR3 has 15 amino acids. The CDR3 is CASSRTWSSYNEQFF. The CDR3 DNA reads TGCGCCAGCAGCCGCACTTGGAGCTCCTACAATGAGCAGTTCTTC.

The chain links TRBV27 to TRBJ1-3, with D unresolved. CDR3 length equals 15 residues. Trimming pared 2 bases from V and 0 bases from J, leaving 8 bases between. Germline CDR1 MNHEY, CDR2 SMNVEV (reference sequence). This CDR3 reads CASSLGRNSGNTIYF. For the CDR3, the DNA is TGTGCCAGCAGTTTAGGCAGGAACTCTGGAAACACCATATATTTT.

The rearrangement joins TRBV5-1 to TRBJ2-2; TRBD2 aligns across 9 bases. V gave up 0 bases and J gave up 3 bases; unmatched junction bases: 3. Germline assignment: CDR1 SGHRS and CDR2 YFSETQ. The CDR3 is 16 residues long. The CDR3 sequence: CASSLGLAEDTGELFF. The CDR3 region has the DNA TGCGCCAGCAGCTTGGGACTAGCGGAGGACACCGGGGAGCTGTTTTTT.

V and J are TRBV6-5 and TRBJ1-5; D uncertain. Germline CDR1 is MNHEY and CDR2 is SVGAGI. The V end lost 8 bases, the J end lost 3 bases, and 14 bases lay between the germline ends. The CDR3 is 14 residues long. Here the CDR3 reads CASAPSLNNQPQHF. The CDR3 DNA reads as TGTGCCAGCGCCCCGAGTTTAAACAATCAGCCCCAGCATTTT.

This chain uses TRBV6-5 with TRBJ2-1; TRBD2 matches 10 bases. Losses at the gene ends were 8 bases for V and 2 bases for J; bases not matched to a gene: 3. Germline CDR1 is MNHEY and CDR2 is SVGAGI. The CDR3 has 14 amino acids. The DNA for the CDR3 is TGTGCCAGCCAGCGGGAGGGCACCTACAATGAGCAGTTCTTC. Encoded protein: CASQREGTYNEQFF.

In DNA, the CDR3 is TGCGCCAGCAGCCAAGATTCCCAGACTAACTATGGCTACACCTTC. This codes for CASSQDSQTNYGYTF. V usage is TRBV4-1 and J usage is TRBJ1-2, with D hard to call. V lost 0 bases and J lost 0, with 8 bases in between. Germline-derived CDR1 and CDR2 are MGHRA and YSYEKL. The CDR3 covers 15 residues.

The chain is built from TRBV27 and TRBJ2-3; possible D gene TRBD1, 6 bases. V was trimmed by 5 bases and J by 2 bases, leaving 17 bases between them. The CDR3 contains 16 residues. The germline V gene encodes CDR1 MNHEY and CDR2 SMNVEV (reference sequence). The CDR3: CASSDYGQYSTDTQYF. The CDR3 nucleotides read TGTGCCAGCAGTGATTACGGACAGTATTCCACAGATACGCAGTATTTT.

J is TRBJ2-1 and V is TRBV6-6; TRBD2 might be the D (6 bases). The CDR3 sequence is 12 residues long. Germline-derived CDR1 and CDR2 are MNHNY and SVGAGI (reference sequence). Trimming cost V 6 bases and J 9 bases, with 12 bases left between them. The CDR3 loop is CASRGRGTEQFF. The CDR3 DNA follows: TGTGCCAGCAGGGGCCGGGGGACTGAGCAGTTCTTC.

This clone showed up just a few times. The rearrangement joins TRBV9 to TRBJ1-5; a weak D match, TRBD1 (5 bases). The length of the CDR3 is 17 residues. V dropped 0 bases and J dropped 1 base, with 14 bases sitting between them. Germline V gives CDR1 SGDLS, CDR2 YYNGEE. The CDR3 DNA reads as TGTGCCAGCAGCGTAGGGCCTTTAGGGGAAAGCAATCAGCCCCAGCATTTT. It translates to CASSVGPLGESNQPQHF.

The chain has TRBV9 and TRBJ2-1; D may be TRBD2 (7 bases). CDR1 and CDR2 from the germline V gene are SGDLS and YYNGEE. V was shortened by 0 bases and J by 4 bases, with 14 bases between the two germline ends. The CDR3 totals 16 residues. Here the CDR3 DNA reads TGTGCCAGCAGCGTAGGGGAGGGGGGAGGATACAATGAGCAGTTCTTC. Its protein is CASSVGEGGGYNEQFF.

The chain is built from TRBV2 and TRBJ2-7; a weak D match, TRBD1 (6 bases). The CDR3 is made up of 12 amino acids. Per germline, CDR1 SNHLY and CDR2 FYNNEI. Trimming took off 4 bases at V and 7 bases at J, with 11 bases between the two ends. The CDR3 loop is CASSVQGVEQYF. CDR3 DNA sequence: TGTGCCAGCAGTGTACAGGGTGTAGAGCAGTACTTC.

The chain couples TRBV27 to TRBJ1-1, with D hard to call. The ends were cut back, 3 bases at V and 0 bases at J, with 8 bases in the middle. The CDR3 loop spans 14 amino acids. CDR1 is MNHEY, CDR2 SMNVEV, per germline (reference sequence). DNA of the CDR3: TGTGCCAGCAGTTTCTCTAATATGAACACTGAAGCTTTCTTT. Translation gives CASSFSNMNTEAFF.

The rearrangement uses TRBV11-2 and TRBJ2-7; perhaps TRBD2 as D (6 bases). The CDR3 totals 14 residues. CDR1 and CDR2 (germline): SGHAT, FQNNGV. Trimming cost V 4 bases and J 0 bases, with 10 bases left between them. CDR3 sequence reads: CASSYSGSSYEQYF. The CDR3 DNA reads as TGTGCCAGCAGCTATAGCGGAAGCTCCTACGAGCAGTACTTC.